This TCR beta chain is from a study of response to subunit inactivated influenza vaccine. Study-wide results and limits: Each seasonal influenza vaccination, the authors suggested, recruits few new T cells.

Details on this clonotype: Antigen unknown.

J was trimmed by 7 bases and V by 2 bases; bases with no gene match: 12. Germline CDR1 is SEHNR and CDR2 is FQNEAQ (reference sequence). The CDR3 covers 16 residues. TCRdb re-derived calls from the RT-PCR reads in MiXCR, one entry per CDR3 protein. In the table there are 590,000 or so distinct CDR3 sequences, around 15% of which are singletons. Source: PBMCs from blood, taken 14 to 15 days before vaccination. The chain couples TRBV7-9 to TRBJ2-3; the match to TRBD1 covers 7 bases. The origin of this receptor is a man in his fifties who received an inactivated influenza vaccine. The CDR3 nucleotides are TGTGCCAGCAGCTTACAGGGTACAGGGGCACGATATACGCAGTATTTT. This sequence encodes CASSLQGTGARYTQYF.